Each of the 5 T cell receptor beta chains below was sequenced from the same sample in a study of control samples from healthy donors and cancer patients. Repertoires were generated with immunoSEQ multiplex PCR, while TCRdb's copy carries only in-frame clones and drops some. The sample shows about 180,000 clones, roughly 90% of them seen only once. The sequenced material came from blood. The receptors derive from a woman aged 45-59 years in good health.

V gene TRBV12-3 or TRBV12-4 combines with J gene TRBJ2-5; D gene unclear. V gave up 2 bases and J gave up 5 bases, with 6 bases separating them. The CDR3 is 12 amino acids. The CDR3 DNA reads TGTGCCAGCAGTTTACCCGGGGAGACCCAGTACTTC. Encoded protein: CASSLPGETQYF.

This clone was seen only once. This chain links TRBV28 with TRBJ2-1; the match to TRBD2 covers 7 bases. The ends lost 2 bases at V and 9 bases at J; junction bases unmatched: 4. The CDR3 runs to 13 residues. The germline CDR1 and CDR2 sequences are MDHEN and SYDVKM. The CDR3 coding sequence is TGTGCCAGCAGTTTAGGGCGGGAGTTTGAGCAGTTCTTC. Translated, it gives CASSLGREFEQFF.

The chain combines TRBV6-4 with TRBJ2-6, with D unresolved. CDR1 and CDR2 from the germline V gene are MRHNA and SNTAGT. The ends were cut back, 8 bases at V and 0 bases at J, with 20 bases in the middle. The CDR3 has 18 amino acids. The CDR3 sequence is CASGVGSRRLSGANVLTF. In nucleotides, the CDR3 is TGTGCCAGCGGAGTGGGCAGCAGGAGACTCTCTGGGGCCAACGTCCTGACTTTC.

DNA of the CDR3: TGTGCCAGCAACACAGGGGGGGCTGAAGCTTTCTTT. Its translation is CASNTGGAEAFF. The gene calls are TRBV5-4 and TRBJ1-1, with 8 bases aligning to TRBD1. The CDR3 is 12 residues long. V lost 6 bases to trimming and J lost 6 bases; unmatched junction nucleotides: 4. Looked up from germline, CDR1 is SGHNT and CDR2 is YYREEE (reference sequence).

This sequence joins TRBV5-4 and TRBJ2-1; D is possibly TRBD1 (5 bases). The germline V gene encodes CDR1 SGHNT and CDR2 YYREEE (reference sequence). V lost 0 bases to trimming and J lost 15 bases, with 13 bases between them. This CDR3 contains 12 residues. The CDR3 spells CASSLDSGSRFF. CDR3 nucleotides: TGTGCCAGCAGCTTGGATTCAGGGTCACGGTTCTTC.